One sample yielded the 5 T cell receptor beta chains listed below, sequenced in a study of blood T cell repertoires in COVID-19. Generated by immunoSEQ multiplex PCR, the TCRdb table keeps only in-frame clones and is missing some. In the table there are roughly 16,000 clones, 89% of which are singletons. Sample: peripheral blood. The receptors derive from a human donor in a cohort sampled during active COVID-19.

The chain has TRBV11-2 and TRBJ2-1, with D perhaps TRBD2 (5 bases). There are 15 residues in the CDR3. Germline CDR1 SGHAT, CDR2 FQNNGV. V lost 5 bases to trimming and J lost 9 bases, with 20 bases between them. The CDR3 coding sequence is TGTGCCAGCAGCCAAGGACTTTCTCCCATTTTTGAGCAGTTCTTC. Its protein is CASSQGLSPIFEQFF. The variable domain in full, with the rest retrieved from reference TRBV11-2 and TRBJ2-1, is EAGVAQSPRYKIIEKRQSVAFWCNPISGHATLYWYQQILGQGPKLLIQFQNNGVVDDSQLPKDRFSAERLKGVDSTLKIQPAKLEDSAVYLCASSQGLSPIFEQFFGPGTRLTVL.

The rearrangement joins TRBV9 to TRBJ2-1, with 12 bases that match TRBD2. The CDR3 loop spans 18 amino acids. Germline lookup yields CDR1 SGDLS and CDR2 YYNGEE. V trimming: 0 bases; J trimming: 5 bases; junction bases outside the gene matches: 9. The CDR3 DNA reads TGTGCCAGCAGCGTAGCTCCCGCACTAGCGGGAGGAGACAATGAGCAGTTCTTC. It yields the protein CASSVAPALAGGDNEQFF. Filled out from reference TRBV9 and TRBJ2-1, the complete variable domain reads DSGVTQTPKHLITATGQRVTLRCSPRSGDLSVYWYQQSLDQGLQFLIQYYNGEERAKGNILERFSAQQFPDLHSELNLSSLELGDSALYFCASSVAPALAGGDNEQFFGPGTRLTVL.

The chain has TRBV4-2 and TRBJ2-2, with 9 bases lining up with TRBD2. J was trimmed by 4 bases and V by 1 base; bases with no gene match: 7. The length of the CDR3 is 17 residues. Germline CDR1 is LGHNA and CDR2 is YNFKEQ. CDR3 sequence (DNA): TGTGCCAGCAGCCAAGTCGCCGGGACTAGCAGCACCGGGGAGCTGTTTTTT. This sequence encodes CASSQVAGTSSTGELFF.

J is TRBJ2-7 and V is TRBV11-2; TRBD2 aligns across 7 bases. J was trimmed by 0 bases and V by 2 bases; bases with no gene match: 10. Germline loops: CDR1 SGHAT, CDR2 FQNNGV. The CDR3 contains 17 residues. The CDR3 protein is CASSLFLAADNSYEQYF. CDR3 DNA sequence: TGTGCCAGCAGCTTATTTCTAGCGGCCGATAACTCCTACGAGCAGTACTTC.

This clone was observed once. The chain uses TRBV20-1 and TRBJ2-7; TRBD1 matches 8 bases. V lost 3 bases, J lost 6 bases, and 10 bases stayed unmatched. This CDR3 region has 14 residues. From germline, CDR1 is DFQATT and CDR2 SNEGSKA (reference sequence). The DNA of the CDR3 is TGCAGTGCTAGTCGGACAGGGACGGCGGGCGAGCAGTACTTC. Translation gives CSASRTGTAGEQYF.